Detailed here is one T cell receptor (beta chain). The CDR3 loop spans 13 amino acids. Trimming took off 8 bases at V and 7 bases at J, with 15 bases between the two ends. CDR1 is MNHNS, CDR2 SASEGT, per germline. In TCRdb, the RT-PCR reads were re-called with MiXCR into one record per CDR3 protein. The repertoire includes approximately 720,000 distinct CDR3 sequences, more than 13% of them detected once, and roughly 4% sits in the top ten. This sequence was found in a female donor in good health, serving as a healthy control. The chain is built from TRBV6-1 and TRBJ2-4; D perhaps matches TRBD2 (5 bases). Material for sequencing was memory CD4+ T cells from blood. CDR3 in amino acids: CASGATRSNIQYF. As DNA, the CDR3 is TGTGCCAGCGGAGCTACTAGGAGTAACATTCAGTACTTC.